This is a list of T cell receptor beta chains from one sample in a study of blood T cell repertoires in COVID-19. Libraries were prepared by immunoSEQ multiplex PCR; TCRdb keeps only in-frame clonotypes and omits some of them. The profile shows roughly 150,000 clones, roughly nine tenths of them singletons. The specimen sequenced was peripheral blood. Receptors were obtained from a man between 60 and 70 years old with acute or convalescent COVID-19. CDR3s include the opening cysteine and the closing phenylalanine or tryptophan. The D gene is left open where the match is weak. Not every row has a clone size; where given, it reads once, few, many or a size class.

CDR3 length	V gene	D gene	clone size	J gene	CDR3 protein	CDR3 DNA
17	TRBV16	TRBD1	.	TRBJ2-5	CASSQGVQRGRQETQYF	TGTGCCAGCAGCCAAGGGGTCCAGAGGGGGCGCCAAGAGACCCAGTACTTC
15	TRBV5-1	TRBD2	.	TRBJ2-7	CASSLTSGGAYEQYF	TGCGCCAGCAGCTTGACTAGCGGGGGGGCCTACGAGCAGTACTTC
15	TRBV25-1	.	.	TRBJ1-2	CASSEMGGVNYGYTF	TGTGCCAGCAGTGAAATGGGAGGAGTTAACTATGGCTACACCTTC
14	TRBV5-1	TRBD1	.	TRBJ1-5	CASSPGTGNQPQHF	TGCGCCAGCAGCCCGGGGACAGGGAATCAGCCCCAGCATTTT
15	TRBV19	.	.	TRBJ2-1	CASNPGDRQSNEQFF	TGTGCCAGTAATCCGGGGGACAGACAGAGCAATGAGCAGTTCTTC
16	TRBV27	.	.	TRBJ2-7	CASSSRLPRDSYEQYF	TGTGCCAGCAGTTCGCGACTCCCGAGGGACTCCTACGAGCAGTACTTC
11	TRBV7-9	.	.	TRBJ1-2	CASSLRDGYTF	TGTGCCAGCAGCTTACGCGATGGCTACACCTTC
19	TRBV6-6	TRBD1	.	TRBJ1-3	CASSRTQPGTGGSGNTIYF	TGTGCCAGCAGTCGGACCCAGCCCGGGACAGGGGGCTCTGGAAACACCATATATTTT
14	TRBV6-2/TRBV6-3	.	.	TRBJ1-5	CASSATNSNQPQHF	TGTGCCAGCAGCGCTACTAATAGCAATCAGCCCCAGCATTTT
16	TRBV19	TRBD2	.	TRBJ2-5	CASKSGTRGTVETQYF	TGTGCCAGTAAATCCGGGACTAGGGGAACGGTGGAGACCCAGTACTTC
14	TRBV11-2	TRBD1	few	TRBJ2-7	CASSLGTGQYEQYF	TGTGCCAGCAGCTTAGGGACAGGACAATACGAGCAGTACTTC
16	TRBV24-1	TRBD2	.	TRBJ2-3	CATSETGLAASDTQYF	TGTGCCACCAGTGAGACGGGACTAGCGGCTTCCGATACGCAGTATTTT
17	TRBV5-1	TRBD2	.	TRBJ2-3	CASSLFPGLDSSDTQYF	TGCGCCAGCAGCTTGTTTCCGGGACTAGACTCATCAGATACGCAGTATTTT
17	TRBV30	TRBD1	.	TRBJ1-1	CAWSLGTGGWGNTEAFF	TGTGCCTGGAGTCTGGGGACAGGGGGTTGGGGGAACACTGAAGCTTTCTTT
15	TRBV7-7	.	.	TRBJ2-1	CASSLERNSYNEQFF	TGTGCTAGCAGCTTAGAGCGGAACTCCTACAATGAGCAGTTCTTC
19	TRBV5-1	TRBD2	.	TRBJ2-4	CASSREASGGAGAKNIQYF	TGCGCCAGCAGCCGGGAGGCTAGCGGGGGGGCCGGGGCCAAAAACATTCAGTACTTC
16	TRBV7-8	TRBD1	.	TRBJ1-2	CASSLTGTGRYNGYTF	TGTGCCAGCAGCTTAACTGGGACAGGGCGATATAATGGCTACACCTTC
17	TRBV11-3	TRBD1	.	TRBJ2-7	CASSPRTGWLLYYEQYF	TGTGCCAGCAGCCCCCGGACAGGTTGGCTTCTATACTACGAGCAGTACTTC
13	TRBV7-2	.	.	TRBJ2-2	CASSSANTGELFF	TGTGCCAGCAGCTCCGCGAACACCGGGGAGCTGTTTTTT
18	TRBV4-1	TRBD1	.	TRBJ1-1	CASSQEREPGTGNTEAFF	TGCGCCAGCAGCCAAGAAAGGGAGCCCGGGACAGGGAACACTGAAGCTTTCTTT
14	TRBV11-2	TRBD1	.	TRBJ2-7	CASSYDRGDYEQYF	TGTGCCAGCAGCTACGACAGGGGGGACTACGAGCAGTACTTC
14	TRBV11-2	.	.	TRBJ1-2	CASSPSGAGGGYTF	TGTGCCAGCAGCCCCAGTGGCGCCGGAGGTGGCTACACCTTC
17	TRBV27	.	.	TRBJ1-4	CASKRPTTEGNLRKLFF	TGTGCCAGCAAGAGGCCCACCACCGAGGGCAACCTTCGAAAACTGTTTTTT
12	TRBV6-6	TRBD1	.	TRBJ2-7	CASSRSGTGEYF	TGTGCCAGCAGTCGATCCGGGACAGGGGAGTACTTC
13	TRBV7-9	.	.	TRBJ1-5	CASSFTGSQPQHF	TGTGCCAGCAGCTTTACAGGGAGTCAGCCCCAGCATTTT
13	TRBV5-1	.	.	TRBJ2-1	CASSLSPGGQQFF	TGCGCCAGCAGCTTGTCTCCGGGGGGCCAGCAGTTCTTC
12	TRBV12-3/TRBV12-4	.	.	TRBJ2-1	CASSFAGVEQFF	TGTGCCAGCAGTTTTGCAGGGGTTGAGCAGTTCTTC
15	TRBV7-8	TRBD1	.	TRBJ1-6	CASSFLDRGDSPLHF	TGTGCCAGCAGCTTCCTGGACAGGGGGGATTCACCCCTCCACTTT
15	TRBV18	TRBD1	.	TRBJ1-1	CASSPLQGRTTEAFF	TGTGCCAGCTCACCACTACAGGGGAGGACGACTGAAGCTTTCTTT
15	TRBV11-2	TRBD1	.	TRBJ2-3	CASSIYRGATDTQYF	TGTGCCAGCAGCATTTACAGGGGCGCCACAGATACGCAGTATTTT
14	TRBV6-5	TRBD1	.	TRBJ2-7	CASSNRDRKNKQYF	TGTGCCAGCAGTAACCGGGACAGAAAAAATAAGCAGTACTTC
15	TRBV4-2	TRBD1	few	TRBJ2-2	CASSPGTGPTGELFF	TGTGCCAGCAGCCCGGGGACAGGACCGACCGGGGAGCTGTTTTTT
13	TRBV29-1	TRBD1	.	TRBJ1-1	CSVEGQMNTEAFF	TGCAGCGTGGAGGGACAGATGAACACTGAAGCTTTCTTT
14	TRBV5-6	.	.	TRBJ1-5	CASSLGLGDQPQHF	TGTGCCAGCAGCTTGGGTCTAGGAGATCAGCCCCAGCATTTT
16	TRBV5-4	.	.	TRBJ2-2	CASSRRQGKNTGELFF	TGTGCCAGCAGCCGGCGGCAGGGAAAAAACACCGGGGAGCTGTTTTTT
16	TRBV7-9	TRBD2	.	TRBJ2-7	CASRKPSGESSYEQYF	TGTGCCAGCAGAAAGCCCAGCGGGGAGAGCTCCTACGAGCAGTACTTC
15	TRBV5-8	.	.	TRBJ1-1	CASSLGWALNTEAFF	TGTGCCAGCAGCTTGGGTTGGGCCCTGAACACTGAAGCTTTCTTT
13	TRBV3-1/TRBV3-2	.	.	TRBJ2-7	CASSRGGSYEQYF	TGTGCCAGCAGCCGAGGTGGCTCCTACGAGCAGTACTTC
16	TRBV5-6	TRBD1	.	TRBJ1-5	CASSLPLGTENQPQHF	TGTGCCAGCAGCTTACCGCTAGGGACAGAAAATCAGCCCCAGCATTTT
13	TRBV10-3	TRBD1	.	TRBJ1-2	CAISEDRGRGYTF	TGTGCCATCAGTGAGGACAGGGGGCGAGGCTACACCTTC
13	TRBV7-9	.	.	TRBJ2-3	CASSSDSRDTQYF	TGTGCCAGCAGCTCCGACAGTCGAGATACGCAGTATTTT
16	TRBV4-1	.	.	TRBJ1-6	CASSQGRSSYNSPLHF	TGCGCCAGCAGCCAAGGCAGAAGCTCCTATAATTCACCCCTCCACTTT
15	TRBV18	TRBD2	.	TRBJ2-1	CASSTRGGVYNEQFF	TGTGCCAGCTCTACCCGGGGAGGGGTATACAATGAGCAGTTCTTC
16	TRBV18	.	.	TRBJ2-1	CASSPKSVTGGHEQFF	TGTGCCAGCTCACCGAAAAGTGTGACAGGTGGCCATGAGCAGTTCTTC
16	TRBV18	.	.	TRBJ1-3	CASSGARRQFGNTIYF	TGTGCCAGCTCGGGGGCCAGGAGACAATTCGGAAACACCATATATTTT
14	TRBV15	TRBD2	.	TRBJ2-1	CATSPGGDYNEQFF	TGTGCCACCAGCCCGGGGGGAGACTACAATGAGCAGTTCTTC
16	TRBV6-5	.	few	TRBJ2-3	CASSYSSSLNTDTQYF	TGTGCCAGCAGTTACTCGTCTAGCCTCAACACAGATACGCAGTATTTT
13	TRBV6-2/TRBV6-3	TRBD1	.	TRBJ1-1	CASSTGQGSEAFF	TGTGCCAGCAGTACCGGACAGGGCTCTGAAGCTTTCTTT
15	TRBV19	.	.	TRBJ1-2	CASSNAPTGNYGYTF	TGTGCCAGTAGTAACGCCCCGACAGGAAACTATGGCTACACCTTC
15	TRBV19	TRBD1	many	TRBJ1-2	CASSTRAGGLYGYTF	TGTGCCAGTAGCACCAGGGCAGGGGGCTTGTATGGCTACACCTTC
13	TRBV18	.	.	TRBJ1-5	CASQQDSNQPQHF	TGTGCCAGCCAACAGGATAGCAATCAGCCCCAGCATTTT
16	TRBV7-6	.	.	TRBJ2-1	CASSSFAAGSYNEQFF	TGTGCCAGCAGCTCCTTCGCGGCGGGGAGCTACAATGAGCAGTTCTTC
16	TRBV19	.	.	TRBJ2-2	CASSIGASTRTGELFF	TGTGCCAGTAGTATAGGAGCCTCAACTCGTACCGGGGAGCTGTTTTTT
14	TRBV4-1	.	.	TRBJ1-1	CASSRSTQNTEAFF	TGCGCCAGCAGCCGGTCGACACAGAACACTGAAGCTTTCTTT
13	TRBV5-1	.	.	TRBJ2-7	CASSRDEGYEQYF	TGCGCCAGCAGTAGGGATGAGGGCTACGAGCAGTACTTC
16	TRBV30	TRBD1	.	TRBJ1-5	CAWSPTGTGAHQPQHF	TGTGCCTGGAGCCCAACCGGGACAGGGGCGCATCAGCCCCAGCATTTT